This passage covers 15 T cell receptor beta chains from one sample sequenced in a study of cytomegalovirus exposure and HLA in healthy donors. This PCR relied on a set of 60 Vbeta primers and 13 Jbeta primers. Assay used: immunoSEQ multiplex PCR; TCRdb lists only in-frame clones, some missing. The repertoire consists of about 140,000 clones, with approximately 71% occurring once and the leading ten covering more than 4.5%. The sample consisted of PBMCs. All receptors come from a woman aged 45-65 years in good health and CMV-seronegative.

This chain connects TRBV7-2 to TRBJ2-5; D is perhaps TRBD1 (5 bases). Near its end, the DNA agrees better with TRBJ2-7, so the J call may be wrong. This CDR3 comprises 14 residues. Per the germline V gene, CDR1 is SGHTA and CDR2 is FQGNSA. In nucleotides, the CDR3 is TGTGCCAGCGGGGCCATACCCTTACCCTACGAGCAGTACTTC. This sequence encodes CASGAIPLPYEQYF.

The rearrangement joins TRBV9 to TRBJ2-7; TRBD2 aligns across 8 bases. J lost 1 base, V lost 0 bases, and 6 bases had no gene match. Germline assignment: CDR1 SGDLS and CDR2 YYNGEE. This CDR3 is built from 16 residues. The CDR3 sequence is CASSVGGRGASYEQYF. CDR3 nucleotide sequence: TGTGCCAGCAGCGTAGGTGGGCGGGGGGCATCCTACGAGCAGTACTTC.

The chain couples TRBV6-1 to TRBJ2-7; the D gene is possibly TRBD1 (5 bases). There are 12 residues in the CDR3. Germline loops: CDR1 MNHNS, CDR2 SASEGT. Trimming shortened V by 3 bases and J by 12 bases, and 15 bases separated the two germline ends. The CDR3 protein is CASSEGGTGTYF. The CDR3 DNA follows: TGTGCCAGCAGTGAGGGCGGTACAGGAACGTACTTC.

The chain links TRBV7-2 to TRBJ2-7; D possibly corresponds to TRBD1 (6 bases). The germline V gene encodes CDR1 SGHTA and CDR2 FQGNSA. The CDR3 spans 14 residues. V lost 5 bases to trimming and J lost 3 bases, with 14 bases between them. CDR3 loop: CASSVDSLSYEQYF. The CDR3 DNA is TGTGCCAGCAGCGTGGACAGCCTAAGCTACGAGCAGTACTTC.

Concerning this clone: Sequence at one end of the junction differs from germline and may be a read error. The chain combines TRBV7-7 with TRBJ2-5, with 7 positions matching TRBD1. Germline V gene sequence: CDR1 SSHAT, CDR2 FNYEAQ (reference sequence). The CDR3 length is 15 residues. CDR3 coding DNA: TGTGCTAGCACCGAATCGACAGGGTCTCAAGAGACCCAGTACTTC. It codes for CASTESTGSQETQYF.

The J gene is TRBJ1-4, the V gene TRBV30; D possibly corresponds to TRBD1 (5 bases). V was trimmed by 3 bases and J by 8 bases, leaving 16 bases between them. Germline V gives CDR1 GTSNPN, CDR2 SVGIG (reference sequence). CDR3 size: 14 residues. Here the CDR3 DNA reads TGTGCCTGGAGCGGCGGGGGGGGTGTAGAAAAACTGTTTTTT. Protein: CAWSGGGGVEKLFF.

This clone has only one observation. This chain uses TRBV30 with TRBJ1-3; D is undetermined. The CDR3 length is 12 residues. CDR1 is GTSNPN, CDR2 SVGIG, per germline (reference sequence). V lost 4 bases to trimming and J lost 6 bases, with 10 bases between them. CDR3 sequence reads: CAWTPSQNTIYF. CDR3 DNA sequence: TGTGCCTGGACCCCTAGTCAAAACACCATATATTTT. Variable domain in full (rest from reference TRBV30 and TRBJ1-3): SQTIHQWPATLVQPVGSPLSLECTVEGTSNPNLYWYRQAAGRGLQLLFYSVGIGQISSEVPQNLSASRPQDRQFILSSKKLLLSDSGFYLCAWTPSQNTIYFGEGSWLTVV.

This clone was detected once. The rearrangement uses TRBV14 and TRBJ1-2; TRBD1 might be the D (6 bases). The CDR3 is made up of 17 amino acids. Germline V gene sequence: CDR1 SGHDN, CDR2 FVKESK. Trimming cost V 4 bases and J 5 bases, with 23 bases left between them. Written as DNA, the CDR3 is TGTGCCAGCAGCCCCATCGGCGGGGGACATACCCTATATGGCTACACCTTC. Encoded protein: CASSPIGGGHTLYGYTF.

V and J are TRBV30 and TRBJ1-6, with D possibly being TRBD1 (6 bases). Germline V CDR1 and CDR2: GTSNPN, SVGIG (reference sequence). CDR3 length equals 13 residues. Trimming stripped 3 bases from V and 7 bases from J, with 10 bases between. The CDR3 DNA reads TGTGCCTGGAGATCGACAGGCAATTCACCCCTCCACTTT. Translated: CAWRSTGNSPLHF.

The chain combines TRBV10-2 with TRBJ2-3; TRBD2 agrees at 12 bases. Germline CDR1 WSHSY, CDR2 SAAADI. With V trimmed by 6 bases and J by 5 bases, 0 bases remained unmatched. This CDR3 is 13 amino acids long. CDR3 residues: CASRTSGGDTQYF. In DNA, the CDR3 is TGCGCCAGCAGGACTAGCGGGGGAGATACGCAGTATTTT.

Worth noting for this clone: A junction boundary mismatches the germline segment, possibly from a read error. J is TRBJ2-1 and V is TRBV7-7, with 10 bases matching TRBD1. The CDR3 spans 16 residues. From germline, CDR1 is SSHAT and CDR2 FNYEAQ (reference sequence). CDR3 in DNA: TGTGCTAGCAGCCGTACGGACAGGGGGACGACGGGTGAGCAGTTCTTC. It codes for CASSRTDRGTTGEQFF.

The CDR3 sequence: CASSRTGPRPRELFF. The DNA of the CDR3 is TGTGCCAGCAGTAGAACAGGGCCACGACCACGGGAGCTGTTTTTT. This chain joins TRBV2 and TRBJ2-2, with TRBD1 as a possible D gene (6 bases). V lost 5 bases and J 9 bases, leaving 19 bases between the germline ends. The germline V gene has CDR1 SNHLY and CDR2 FYNNEI. The length of the CDR3 is 15 residues.

The rearrangement uses TRBV5-5 and TRBJ2-7; 9 nucleotides line up with TRBD2. The length of the CDR3 is 17 residues. J gave up 4 bases and V 0 bases, and 11 bases lay outside the gene matches. Looked up from germline, CDR1 is SGHKS and CDR2 is YYEKEE (reference sequence). CDR3 nucleotides: TGTGCCAGCAGCTTGGCCTCGGTAGCGGGGGCCCAATACGAGCAGTACTTC. Protein: CASSLASVAGAQYEQYF.

The gene calls are TRBV28 and TRBJ1-1, with a weak D call TRBD1 (5 bases). Trimming cost V 3 bases and J 1 base, with 15 bases left between them. The CDR3 is 16 amino acids. In germline, CDR1 is MDHEN, CDR2 SYDVKM. CDR3 DNA sequence: TGTGCCAGCAGTTTCACCACAAGGGGCAGGAACACTGAAGCTTTCTTT. This encodes CASSFTTRGRNTEAFF.

To note about this clone: At the DNA level, this CDR3 is encoded by other sequences in the same sample as well. The genes are TRBV9 and TRBJ2-1; 11 positions agree with TRBD2. Germline V gene lookup returns CDR1 SGDLS and CDR2 YYNGEE. J lost 2 bases, V lost 4 bases, and 2 bases had no gene match. CDR3 length equals 15 residues. For the CDR3, the DNA is TGTGCCAGCAGCCTTAGCGGGGGGGCCTACAATGAGCAGTTCTTC. Translated, it gives CASSLSGGAYNEQFF.